This T cell receptor beta chain was identified during a study of T cells in Graves' hyperthyroidism and ophthalmopathy. CDR3 length: 15 amino acids. CDR1 SEHNR and CDR2 FQNEAQ come from the germline V gene (reference sequence). The ends were cut back, 4 bases at V and 7 bases at J, with 18 bases in the middle. Stable Graves' hyperthyroidism denoted no ophthalmopathy progression over 18 months. Those patients with uncontrolled infection, other autoimmune disease, pregnancy or lactation were excluded. PBMCs came from over 8.5 ml fresh peripheral blood. This clonotype was recorded at least ten times. Its target is unknown. From RNA transcripts, TCR beta CDR3 regions were amplified. The study used the HTBI primer set for a first-round RT-PCR of the TCR CDR3. TCRdb analysed the multiplex PCR reads with MiXCR anew, one entry per CDR3 protein. The sample carries around 180,000 distinct CDR3 sequences, 17% recorded once.

Study-wide results and caveats: Expanded thyroid clonotypes (above 0.001) were mostly also found in blood.

The V and J genes are TRBV7-9 and TRBJ2-3; perhaps TRBD2 as D (7 bases). The sequenced material came from blood. This receptor was obtained from a woman aged 45-59 years with Graves' hyperthyroidism. The CDR3: CASSSRGGALNTQYF. The CDR3, as DNA: TGTGCCAGCAGCTCGCGTGGGGGGGCATTAAATACGCAGTATTTT.